The rows below give T cell receptor beta chains drawn from one sample of a study of blood T cell repertoires in COVID-19. TCRdb's copy holds only in-frame clones and misses some; the assay was immunoSEQ multiplex PCR. The sample contains about 87,000 clones, around 81% of which appear only once. The sample comprised peripheral blood. The receptors derive from a woman aged 70 to 79 with acute or convalescent COVID-19. CDR3s include the opening cysteine and the closing phenylalanine or tryptophan. A D gene is named only where the DNA matches it firmly. Only part of the rows carry a size: once, few, many, or a class if the clone is expanded.

J gene: TRBJ2-3; clone size: NA; D gene: TRBD1; V gene: TRBV3-1/TRBV3-2; CDR3 DNA: TGTGCCAGCAGCCAAGATTCCGGGACAGGTTACACAGATACGCAGTATTTT; CDR3 protein: CASSQDSGTGYTDTQYF
J gene: TRBJ2-7; clone size: NA; D gene: NA; V gene: TRBV4-1; CDR3 DNA: TGCGCCAGCAGCCAACTCCTTAGGGGGGGAGACGACGAGCAGTACTTC; CDR3 protein: CASSQLLRGGDDEQYF
J gene: TRBJ1-3; clone size: once; D gene: TRBD1; V gene: TRBV30; CDR3 DNA: TGTGCCTGGACGGGGGACAGGGTGAGAGGAAACACCATATATTTT; CDR3 protein: CAWTGDRVRGNTIYF
J gene: TRBJ1-6; clone size: NA; D gene: TRBD1; V gene: TRBV7-3; CDR3 DNA: TGTGCCAGCAGCTACGCCGGGACAGGGTCGGGAAATTCACCCCTCCACTTT; CDR3 protein: CASSYAGTGSGNSPLHF
J gene: TRBJ2-7; clone size: NA; D gene: TRBD1; V gene: TRBV11-2; CDR3 DNA: TGTGCCAGCAGCTTGGACAGGGGGCTCAACGAGCAGTACTTC; CDR3 protein: CASSLDRGLNEQYF
J gene: TRBJ1-1; clone size: few; D gene: NA; V gene: TRBV12-5; CDR3 DNA: TGTGCTAGTGGGGACTTCATGGACGCTGAAGCTTTCTTT; CDR3 protein: CASGDFMDAEAFF
J gene: TRBJ2-3; clone size: NA; D gene: NA; V gene: TRBV5-1; CDR3 DNA: TGCGCCAGCAGCTCAACAGGGTTTTTAGCAGATACGCAGTATTTT; CDR3 protein: CASSSTGFLADTQYF
J gene: TRBJ1-1; clone size: once; D gene: NA; V gene: TRBV14; CDR3 DNA: TGTGCCAGCAGCCAAGATCAAGGAGACCGCACTGAAGCTTTCTTT; CDR3 protein: CASSQDQGDRTEAFF
J gene: TRBJ2-2; clone size: NA; D gene: NA; V gene: TRBV5-1; CDR3 DNA: TGCGCCAGCAGACCATCAGGGGACGGGGAGCTGTTTTTT; CDR3 protein: CASRPSGDGELFF
J gene: TRBJ1-1; clone size: NA; D gene: NA; V gene: TRBV5-1; CDR3 DNA: TGCGCCAGCAGCTTACTAAACTCCCCCTCCAACACTGAAGCTTTCTTT; CDR3 protein: CASSLLNSPSNTEAFF
J gene: TRBJ1-3; clone size: NA; D gene: NA; V gene: TRBV5-1; CDR3 DNA: TGCGCCAGCAGCTTGGCAGGGGTTCTGCTCACTGGAAACACCATATATTTT; CDR3 protein: CASSLAGVLLTGNTIYF
J gene: TRBJ1-5; clone size: once; D gene: NA; V gene: TRBV6-6; CDR3 DNA: TGTGCCAGCACCTTAGGGGGGGCAAGCAATCAGCCCCAGCATTTT; CDR3 protein: CASTLGGASNQPQHF
J gene: TRBJ1-1; clone size: once; D gene: NA; V gene: TRBV29-1; CDR3 DNA: TGCAGCGTTGGGGGACGGACAGCGAACACTGAAGCTTTCTTT; CDR3 protein: CSVGGRTANTEAFF
J gene: TRBJ1-3; clone size: NA; D gene: NA; V gene: TRBV18; CDR3 DNA: TGTGCCAGCTCCCTGGACAGTCCCAGCTCTGGAAACACCATATATTTT; CDR3 protein: CASSLDSPSSGNTIYF
J gene: TRBJ1-1; clone size: once; D gene: NA; V gene: TRBV7-6; CDR3 DNA: TGTGCCAGCGCCTCAGGGGTGAACACTGAAGCTTTCTTT; CDR3 protein: CASASGVNTEAFF
J gene: TRBJ1-5; clone size: NA; D gene: NA; V gene: TRBV11-1; CDR3 DNA: TGTGCCAGCAGCCGAGACAGAAATCAGCCCCAGCATTTT; CDR3 protein: CASSRDRNQPQHF